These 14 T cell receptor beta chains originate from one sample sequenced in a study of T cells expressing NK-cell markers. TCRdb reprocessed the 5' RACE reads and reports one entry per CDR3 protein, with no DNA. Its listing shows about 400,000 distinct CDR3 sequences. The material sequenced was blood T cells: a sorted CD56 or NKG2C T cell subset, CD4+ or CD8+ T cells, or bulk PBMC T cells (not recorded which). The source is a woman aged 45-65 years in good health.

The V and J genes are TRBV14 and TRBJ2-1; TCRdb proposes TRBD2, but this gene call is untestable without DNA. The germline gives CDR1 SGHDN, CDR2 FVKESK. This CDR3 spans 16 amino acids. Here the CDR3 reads CASSQVSSGRAIEQFF. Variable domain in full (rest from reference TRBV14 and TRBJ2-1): EAGVTQFPSHSVIEKGQTVTLRCDPISGHDNLYWYRRVMGKEIKFLLHFVKESKQDESGMPNNRFLAERTGGTYSTLKVQPAELEDSGVYFCASSQVSSGRAIEQFFGPGTRLTVL.

The CDR3: CAISGRTSGFYNEQFF. This chain links TRBV10-3 with TRBJ2-1; TCRdb designates TRBD2, a call that cannot be tested without DNA. The CDR3 runs to 16 residues. Germline-derived CDR1 and CDR2 are ENHRY and SYGVKD.

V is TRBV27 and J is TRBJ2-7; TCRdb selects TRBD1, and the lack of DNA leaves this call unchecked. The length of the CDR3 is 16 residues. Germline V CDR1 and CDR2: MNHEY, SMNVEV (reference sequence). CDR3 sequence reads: CASSLSSGTASYEQYF.

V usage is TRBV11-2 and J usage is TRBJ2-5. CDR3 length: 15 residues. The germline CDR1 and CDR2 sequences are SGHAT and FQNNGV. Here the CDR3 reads CASSLDWVGSWTQYF.

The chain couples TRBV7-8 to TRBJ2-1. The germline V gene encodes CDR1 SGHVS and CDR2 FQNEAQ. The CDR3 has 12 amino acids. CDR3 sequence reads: CASSYLTNEQFF.

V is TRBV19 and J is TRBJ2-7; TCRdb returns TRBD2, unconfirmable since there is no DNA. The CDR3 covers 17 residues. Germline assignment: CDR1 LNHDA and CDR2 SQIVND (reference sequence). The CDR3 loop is CASSISTGLAASYEQYF.

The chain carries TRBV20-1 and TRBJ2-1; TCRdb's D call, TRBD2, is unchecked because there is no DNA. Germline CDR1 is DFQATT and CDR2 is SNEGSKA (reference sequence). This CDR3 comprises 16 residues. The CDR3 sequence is CSAPPSGRTNYNEQFF.

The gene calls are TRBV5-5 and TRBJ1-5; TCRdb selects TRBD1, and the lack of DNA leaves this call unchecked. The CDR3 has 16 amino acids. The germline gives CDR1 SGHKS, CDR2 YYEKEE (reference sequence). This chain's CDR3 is CASSLVGTGGWQPQHF.

CDR3 loop: CATSDPSSGRAYNEQFF. The chain carries TRBV24-1 and TRBJ2-1; the D call of TRBD2 rests on TCRdb alone, since no DNA is present to check it. The CDR3 spans 17 residues. Germline assignment: CDR1 KGHDR and CDR2 SFDVKD.

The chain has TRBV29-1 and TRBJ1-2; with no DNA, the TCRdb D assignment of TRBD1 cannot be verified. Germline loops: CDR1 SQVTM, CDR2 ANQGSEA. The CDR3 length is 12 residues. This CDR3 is CSVPTGTGGYTF.

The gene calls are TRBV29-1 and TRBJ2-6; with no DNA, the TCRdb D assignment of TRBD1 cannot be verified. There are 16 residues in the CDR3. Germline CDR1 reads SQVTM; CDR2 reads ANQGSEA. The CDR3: CSVEDPTGAGANVLTF.

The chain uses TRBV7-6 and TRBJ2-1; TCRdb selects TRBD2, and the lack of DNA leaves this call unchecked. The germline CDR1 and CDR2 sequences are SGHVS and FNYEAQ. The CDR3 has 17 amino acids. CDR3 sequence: CASSLQGGRAVYNEQFF.

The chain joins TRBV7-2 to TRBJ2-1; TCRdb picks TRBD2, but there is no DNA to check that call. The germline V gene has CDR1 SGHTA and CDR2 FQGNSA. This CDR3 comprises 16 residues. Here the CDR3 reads CASIPSAGGPPNEQFF.

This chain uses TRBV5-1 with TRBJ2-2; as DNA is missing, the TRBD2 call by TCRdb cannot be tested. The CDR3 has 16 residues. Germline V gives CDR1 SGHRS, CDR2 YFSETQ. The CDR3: CASGASRAGDTGELFF.